This TCR beta chain stems from a study of STAT3 mutations in large granular lymphocyte leukemia. This clone showed up just a few times. Its target is not known. Points from the study as a whole: In T-cell large granular lymphocyte leukemia, about half of patients showed multiple immunodominant subclonotypes.

This CDR3 contains 11 residues. Germline V CDR1 and CDR2: MDHEN, SYDVKM. V lost 7 bases and J 5 bases, leaving 8 bases between the germline ends. The protocol was immunoSEQ multiplex PCR, while the TCRdb copy is restricted to in-frame clones and leaves out a portion. The sample contains about 4,300 clones, about 49% of which appear only once. Material for sequencing was peripheral blood mononuclear cells. This chain joins TRBV28 and TRBJ2-5; the D is unclear. The TCR originated in a man aged 55-75 years with T-cell large granular lymphocyte leukemia. Some clones in this sample may be carry-over from other donors' samples. CDR3 protein: CASIYSETQYF. The CDR3 nucleotides read TGTGCCAGCATTTACTCTGAGACCCAGTACTTC. The complete variable domain, with remaining parts taken from reference TRBV28 and TRBJ2-5, reads DVKVTQSSRYLVKRTGEKVFLECVQDMDHENMFWYRQDPGLGLRLIYFSYDVKMKEKGDIPEGYSVSREKKERFSLILESASTNQTSMYLCASIYSETQYFGPGTRLLVL.